These T cell receptor beta chains were read from a single sample in a study of cytomegalovirus exposure and HLA in healthy donors. The data were produced by immunoSEQ multiplex PCR, yet TCRdb's version contains in-frame clones alone and is incomplete. The profile covers some 180,000 clones, with about 81% appearing a single time and around 1.3% taken by the ten largest. Source material: PBMCs. The origin of the receptors is a woman under 40 in good health and CMV-seronegative. Both conserved end residues are part of each CDR3.

v_call	j_call	cdr3_aa
TRBV4-1	TRBJ2-7	CASSSNRWDTSYEQYF
TRBV28	TRBJ2-1	CASSLPQGLYNEQFF
TRBV6-5	TRBJ2-1	CASSYNGGAYNEQFF
TRBV5-6	TRBJ2-1	CASSLGLAGGVQFF
TRBV9	TRBJ2-5	CASSPGVGRQETQYF
TRBV19	TRBJ2-7	CASSYTGTSDEQYF
TRBV9	TRBJ2-3	CASSVGSGGAPDTQYF
TRBV5-4	TRBJ1-2	CASSLATGKDYGYTF
TRBV10-3	TRBJ1-6	CAISLQGYGNNSPLHF
TRBV5-1	TRBJ2-4	CASSLVGRADGDIQYF
TRBV27	TRBJ1-2	CASSFALAGGYTF
TRBV9	TRBJ2-7	CASSETSGPYEQYF
TRBV7-8	TRBJ1-2	CASSLADTLYGYTF
TRBV4-2	TRBJ2-1	CASSPTSSGRYNEQFF
TRBV6-5	TRBJ1-5	CASKTTGKGNQPQHF
TRBV5-4	TRBJ2-5	CASSLPGIQETQYF
TRBV9	TRBJ2-1	CASSVVLAGGNEQFF
TRBV28	TRBJ2-7	CASSSPAGTGPFEQYF
TRBV29-1	TRBJ2-3	CSFPGSTDTQYF
TRBV5-1	TRBJ2-5	CASSEGQGAWETQYF
TRBV6-5	TRBJ2-4	CASRSSRVGKNIQYF
TRBV6-6	TRBJ2-7	CASSTGQGLAYEQYF
TRBV27	TRBJ2-7	CASRKSGGPYEQYF
TRBV29-1	TRBJ2-5	CSVTLAVEVQETQYF
TRBV30	TRBJ1-1	CAWSNPPKRNTEAFF
TRBV12-5	TRBJ2-2	CATQEAGREGTGELFF
TRBV19	TRBJ1-5	CASSGGGRRGQPQHF
TRBV9	TRBJ2-1	CASSAIAGGIDEQFF
TRBV28	TRBJ1-1	CASRGDSPILAFF
TRBV19	TRBJ2-5	CASSITGGAGETQYF
TRBV14	TRBJ1-2	CASSPGVLYGYTF
TRBV6-4	TRBJ1-2	CASSPQGNYGYTF
TRBV6-5	TRBJ2-7	CASSYSTGPSYEQYF
TRBV18	TRBJ2-7	CASSPPTGPYEQYF
TRBV2	TRBJ2-1	CASRDWASGYNEQFF
TRBV25-1	TRBJ1-1	CASSDNRVRYTEAFF
TRBV7-7	TRBJ2-2	CASSPNPGQGNTGELFF
TRBV19	TRBJ1-2	CASSFLDTFYGYTF
TRBV6-1	TRBJ1-1	CASSESYRSMNTEAFF
TRBV28	TRBJ2-7	CASSFGQAGYEQYF
TRBV19	TRBJ2-7	CASSAPGSLSSYEQYF
TRBV30	TRBJ1-1	CASPGQAEAFF
TRBV27	TRBJ1-4	CASRQGREKLFF
TRBV30	TRBJ1-5	CAWSAGQPPNQPQHF
TRBV5-1	TRBJ2-7	CASSPRRGDTQHGEQYF
TRBV9	TRBJ1-1	CASSPRREAEAFF
TRBV5-4	TRBJ1-1	CASSLIGGGTEAFF
TRBV9	TRBJ1-3	CASSVDGTVRNTIYF
TRBV7-9	TRBJ2-7	CASSPVGQGNYDEQYF
TRBV10-2	TRBJ2-7	CASSSAGSYEQYF
TRBV6-5	TRBJ1-1	CASSSGHLNTEAFF